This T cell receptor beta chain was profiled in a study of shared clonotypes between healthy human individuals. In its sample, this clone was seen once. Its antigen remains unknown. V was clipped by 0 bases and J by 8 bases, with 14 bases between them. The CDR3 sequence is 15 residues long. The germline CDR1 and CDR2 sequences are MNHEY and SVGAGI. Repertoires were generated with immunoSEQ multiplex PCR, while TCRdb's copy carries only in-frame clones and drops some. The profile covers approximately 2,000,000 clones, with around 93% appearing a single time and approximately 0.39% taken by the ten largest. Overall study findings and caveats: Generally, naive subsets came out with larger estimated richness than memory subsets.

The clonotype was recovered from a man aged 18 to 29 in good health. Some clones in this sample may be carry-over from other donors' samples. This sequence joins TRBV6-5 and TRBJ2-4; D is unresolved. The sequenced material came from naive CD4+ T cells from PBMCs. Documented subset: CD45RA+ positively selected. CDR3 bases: TGTGCCAGCAGTTACTCGGGCGGCCCTGGGTACATTCAGTACTTC. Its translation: CASSYSGGPGYIQYF.